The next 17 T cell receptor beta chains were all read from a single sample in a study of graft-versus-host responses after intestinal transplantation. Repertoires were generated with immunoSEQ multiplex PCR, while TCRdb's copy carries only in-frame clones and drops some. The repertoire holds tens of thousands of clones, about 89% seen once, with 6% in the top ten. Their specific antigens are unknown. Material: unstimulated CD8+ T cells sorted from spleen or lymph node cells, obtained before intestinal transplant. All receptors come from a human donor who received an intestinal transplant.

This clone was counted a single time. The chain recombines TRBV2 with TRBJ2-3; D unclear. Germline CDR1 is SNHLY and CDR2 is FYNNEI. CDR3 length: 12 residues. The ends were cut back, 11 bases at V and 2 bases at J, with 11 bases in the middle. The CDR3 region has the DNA TGTGCCCTTACAAGCCACACAGATACGCAGTATTTT. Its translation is CALTSHTDTQYF.

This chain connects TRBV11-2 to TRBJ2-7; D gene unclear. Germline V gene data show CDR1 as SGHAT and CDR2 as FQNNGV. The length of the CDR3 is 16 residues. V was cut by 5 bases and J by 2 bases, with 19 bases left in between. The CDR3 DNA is TGTGCCAGCAGCCCGAACACCCATCATAGTGCCTACGAGCAGTACTTC. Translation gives CASSPNTHHSAYEQYF.

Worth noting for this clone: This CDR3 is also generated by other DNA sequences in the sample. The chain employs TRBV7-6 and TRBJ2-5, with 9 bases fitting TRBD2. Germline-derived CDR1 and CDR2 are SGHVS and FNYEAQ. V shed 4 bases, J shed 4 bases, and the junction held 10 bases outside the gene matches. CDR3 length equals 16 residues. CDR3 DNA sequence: TGTGCCAGCAGCTGGAAGGCGGGGGGGATGCGAGAGACCCAGTACTTC. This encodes CASSWKAGGMRETQYF.

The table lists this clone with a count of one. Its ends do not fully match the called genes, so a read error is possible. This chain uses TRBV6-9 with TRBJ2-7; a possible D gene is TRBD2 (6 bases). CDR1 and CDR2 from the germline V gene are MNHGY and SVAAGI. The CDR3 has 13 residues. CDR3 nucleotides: TGCGCCAGCAGTGCGGGAAACGTCTACGAGCAGTACTTC. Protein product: CASSAGNVYEQYF.

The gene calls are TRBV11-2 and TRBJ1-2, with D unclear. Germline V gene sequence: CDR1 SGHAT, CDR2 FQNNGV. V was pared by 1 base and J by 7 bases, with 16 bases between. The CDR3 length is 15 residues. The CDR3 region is CASSLGMPPERGYTF. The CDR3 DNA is TGTGCCAGCAGCTTAGGGATGCCCCCGGAGCGTGGCTACACCTTC.

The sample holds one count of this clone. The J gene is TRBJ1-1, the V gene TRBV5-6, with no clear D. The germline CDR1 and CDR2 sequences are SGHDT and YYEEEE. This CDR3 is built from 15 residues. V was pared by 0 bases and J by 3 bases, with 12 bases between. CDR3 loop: CASSLGPGLDTEAFF. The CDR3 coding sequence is TGTGCCAGCAGCTTGGGGCCGGGATTGGACACTGAAGCTTTCTTT. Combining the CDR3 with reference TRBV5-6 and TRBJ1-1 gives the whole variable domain DAGVTQSPTHLIKTRGQQVTLRCSPKSGHDTVSWYQQALGQGPQFIFQYYEEEERQRGNFPDRFSGHQFPNYSSELNVNALLLGDSALYLCASSLGPGLDTEAFFGQGTRLTVV.

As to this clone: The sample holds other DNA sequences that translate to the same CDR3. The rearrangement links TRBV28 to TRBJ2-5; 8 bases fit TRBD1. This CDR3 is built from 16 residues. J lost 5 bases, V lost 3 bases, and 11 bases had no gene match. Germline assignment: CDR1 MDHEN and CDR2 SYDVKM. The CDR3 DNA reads TGTGCCAGCAGTTTCCTTGGGACAGGCACATCGGAGACCCAGTACTTC. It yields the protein CASSFLGTGTSETQYF.

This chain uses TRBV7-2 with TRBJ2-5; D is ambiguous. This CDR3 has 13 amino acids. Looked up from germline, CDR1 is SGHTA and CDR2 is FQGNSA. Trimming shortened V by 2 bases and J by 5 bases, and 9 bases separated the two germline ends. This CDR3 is CASSLWGWETQYF. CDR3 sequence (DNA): TGTGCCAGCAGCTTATGGGGTTGGGAGACCCAGTACTTC.

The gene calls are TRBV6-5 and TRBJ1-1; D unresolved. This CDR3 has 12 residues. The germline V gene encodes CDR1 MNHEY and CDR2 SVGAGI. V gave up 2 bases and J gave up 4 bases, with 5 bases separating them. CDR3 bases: TGTGCCAGCAGTTACGAGGGCACTGAAGCTTTCTTT. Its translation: CASSYEGTEAFF.

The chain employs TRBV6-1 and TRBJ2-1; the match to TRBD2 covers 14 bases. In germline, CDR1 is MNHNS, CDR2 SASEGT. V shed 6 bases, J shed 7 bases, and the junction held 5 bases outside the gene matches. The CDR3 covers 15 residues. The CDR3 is CASRLGLAGVNEQFF. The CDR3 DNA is TGTGCCAGCAGATTGGGACTAGCGGGAGTAAATGAGCAGTTCTTC.

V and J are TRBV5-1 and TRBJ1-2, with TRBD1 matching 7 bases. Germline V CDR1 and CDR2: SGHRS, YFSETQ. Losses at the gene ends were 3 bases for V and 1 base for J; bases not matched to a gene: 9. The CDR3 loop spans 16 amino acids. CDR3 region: CASSSISRGNNYGYTF. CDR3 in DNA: TGCGCCAGCAGCTCCATAAGCAGGGGGAATAACTATGGCTACACCTTC.

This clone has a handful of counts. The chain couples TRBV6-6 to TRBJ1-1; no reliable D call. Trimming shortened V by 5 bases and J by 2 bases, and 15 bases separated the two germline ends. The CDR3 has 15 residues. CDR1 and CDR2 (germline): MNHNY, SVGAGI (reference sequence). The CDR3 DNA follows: TGTGCCAGCAGTCAGAACGTCCCGGGAAACACTGAAGCTTTCTTT. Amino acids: CASSQNVPGNTEAFF.

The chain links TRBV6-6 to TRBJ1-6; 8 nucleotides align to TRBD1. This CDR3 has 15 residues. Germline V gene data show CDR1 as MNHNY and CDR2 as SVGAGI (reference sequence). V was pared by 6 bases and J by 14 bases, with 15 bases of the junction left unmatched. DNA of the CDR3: TGTGCCAGCAGAAAGACAGGACAGGGACCTCCCACCCTCCACTTT. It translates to CASRKTGQGPPTLHF.

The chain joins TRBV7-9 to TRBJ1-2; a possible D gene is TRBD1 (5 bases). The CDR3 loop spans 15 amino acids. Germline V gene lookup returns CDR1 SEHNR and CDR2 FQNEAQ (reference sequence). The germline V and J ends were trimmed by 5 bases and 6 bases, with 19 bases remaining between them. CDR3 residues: CASSPRGGLGDGYTF. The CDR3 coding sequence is TGTGCCAGCAGCCCTAGGGGCGGTTTGGGGGATGGCTACACCTTC.

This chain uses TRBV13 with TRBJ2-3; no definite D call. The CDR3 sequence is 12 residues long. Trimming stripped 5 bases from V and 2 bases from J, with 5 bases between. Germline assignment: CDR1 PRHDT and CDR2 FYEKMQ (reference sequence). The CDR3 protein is CASSPPTDTQYF. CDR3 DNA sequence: TGTGCCAGCAGCCCCCCCACAGATACGCAGTATTTT.

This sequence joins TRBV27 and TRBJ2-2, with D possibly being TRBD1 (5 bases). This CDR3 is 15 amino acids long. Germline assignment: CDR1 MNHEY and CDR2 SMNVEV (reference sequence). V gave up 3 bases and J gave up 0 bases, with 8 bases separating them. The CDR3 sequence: CASSLMGPNTGELFF. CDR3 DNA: TGTGCCAGCAGTTTGATGGGGCCGAACACCGGGGAGCTGTTTTTT.

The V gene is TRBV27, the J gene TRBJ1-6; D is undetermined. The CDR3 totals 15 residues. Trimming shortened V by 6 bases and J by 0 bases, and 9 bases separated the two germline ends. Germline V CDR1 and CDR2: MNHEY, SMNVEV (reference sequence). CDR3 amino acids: CASRQESSYNSPLHF. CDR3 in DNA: TGTGCCAGCAGGCAGGAGAGCTCCTATAATTCACCCCTCCACTTT.